The rows below give T cell receptor beta chains drawn from one sample of a study of T cell responses to AZD1222 COVID-19 vaccine. Libraries were prepared by immunoSEQ multiplex PCR; TCRdb keeps only in-frame clonotypes and omits some of them. The sample carries more than 95,000 clones, 75% to 90% recorded once. The sample was peripheral blood, taken on day 0 of AZD1222 vaccination. Source of these receptors: an adult in good health. Both conserved end residues are part of each CDR3. The order of the fields is CDR3 protein, CDR3 DNA, clone size, V gene, J gene, D gene. D genes are given only for firm matches. Some rows have no size entry. The others give once, few or many, or a class for an expanded clone.

CDR3aa: CASSQAQGDNSPLHF; CDR3nt: TGTGCCAGCAGCCAAGCACAGGGCGATAATTCACCCCTCCACTTT; abundance: -; v_gene: TRBV3-1/TRBV3-2; j_gene: TRBJ1-6; d_gene: -
CDR3aa: CASSPPGGEETQYF; CDR3nt: TGCGCCAGCAGCCCTCCCGGGGGTGAAGAGACCCAGTACTTC; abundance: few; v_gene: TRBV4-1; j_gene: TRBJ2-5; d_gene: -
CDR3aa: CASSITGRVGELFF; CDR3nt: TGTGCCAGTAGTATCACAGGTCGGGTCGGGGAGCTGTTTTTT; abundance: -; v_gene: TRBV19; j_gene: TRBJ2-2; d_gene: -
CDR3aa: CSVKRGEKLFF; CDR3nt: TGCAGCGTTAAGCGGGGTGAAAAACTGTTTTTT; abundance: -; v_gene: TRBV29-1; j_gene: TRBJ1-4; d_gene: -
CDR3aa: CASSYGQGGELFF; CDR3nt: TGTGCCAGCAGTTACGGCCAGGGCGGGGAGCTGTTTTTT; abundance: few; v_gene: TRBV6-5; j_gene: TRBJ2-2; d_gene: -
CDR3aa: CASSLGVDRTDTQYF; CDR3nt: TGTGCCAGCAGCTTAGGGGTAGATCGCACAGATACGCAGTATTTT; abundance: -; v_gene: TRBV7-9; j_gene: TRBJ2-3; d_gene: -
CDR3aa: CATTQDRGGLAGELFF; CDR3nt: TGTGCCACCACCCAAGACCGGGGGGGGTTGGCCGGGGAGCTGTTTTTT; abundance: -; v_gene: TRBV4-2; j_gene: TRBJ2-2; d_gene: TRBD2
CDR3aa: CASSHLREYSGNTIYF; CDR3nt: TGTGCCAGCAGCCACCTTAGGGAATACTCTGGAAACACCATATATTTT; abundance: -; v_gene: TRBV4-2; j_gene: TRBJ1-3; d_gene: -
CDR3aa: CASRLTAGYTF; CDR3nt: TGTGCCAGCAGGCTGACTGCCGGCTACACCTTC; abundance: once; v_gene: TRBV5-6; j_gene: TRBJ1-2; d_gene: -
CDR3aa: CAWARPLGPRPSYEQYF; CDR3nt: TGTGCCTGGGCCCGTCCCCTCGGACCCAGACCCTCCTACGAGCAGTACTTC; abundance: -; v_gene: TRBV30; j_gene: TRBJ2-7; d_gene: -
CDR3aa: CASSPRLGTDTQYF; CDR3nt: TGTGCCAGCAGCCCCAGACTGGGCACAGATACGCAGTATTTT; abundance: -; v_gene: TRBV4-2; j_gene: TRBJ2-3; d_gene: -
CDR3aa: CASSQRLAAPYNEQFF; CDR3nt: TGCGCCAGCAGCCAAAGACTAGCGGCCCCTTACAATGAGCAGTTCTTC; abundance: once; v_gene: TRBV4-1; j_gene: TRBJ2-1; d_gene: TRBD2